This T cell receptor (beta chain) is from a study of PD-1 blockade in classical Hodgkin lymphoma. Points on this clone: The target antigen is unknown.

Study-level findings and limits: Reports described newly diagnosed patients as having lower baseline TCR diversity than healthy donors.

Germline CDR1 is MNHEY and CDR2 is SMNVEV (reference sequence). The CDR3 length is 15 residues. The germline V and J ends were trimmed by 7 bases and 4 bases, with 20 bases remaining between them. Data came from immunoSEQ multiplex PCR; TCRdb stores just in-frame clones and leaves some out. The sample holds about 9,900 clones, 80% to 95% seen once. Relapse was seen in all patients after autologous stem cell transplantation, and brentuximab vedotin exposure was variable. The sequencing used peripheral blood mononuclear cells (PBMCs), collected at baseline. The receptor was isolated from a human donor with classical Hodgkin lymphoma. V usage is TRBV27 and J usage is TRBJ2-7; D perhaps matches TRBD2 (6 bases). In DNA form, the CDR3 reads TGTGCCAGCACTCCGACGGGGGTGGGCAGGTACGAGCAGTACTTC. As protein: CASTPTGVGRYEQYF.